The 21 T cell receptor beta chains in this list originate from one sample, sequenced in a study of beta chain features in type 1 diabetes (dated by TCRdb to about 2018). Study-level results and caveats: Type 1 diabetes patients showed a moderate but significant shortening of TCRB CDR3 length in all four CD4+ subsets.

The library was made by the immunoSEQ multiplex PCR assay. All of the isolated RNA was reverse transcribed with the High Capacity cDNA Reverse Transcription Kit, so expressed TCRB transcripts were sequenced. The clones in this table, taken by TCRdb from immuneACCESS, are in-frame only. Not every clone is retained; where verified, under half of the shortfall comes from an unresolved V gene, and the cause of the rest is unknown. Within this sample are tens of thousands of clones, with about 68% of them counted one time only. Together, the top ten hold around 1.7% of the sample. What these receptors recognize is not known. Sequencing used Tregs from blood. The sample's cell subset or site, from its label and the paper: regulatory CD4+ T cells. These receptors all stem from a man younger than 45 with type 1 diabetes. Some clones in this sample may be carry-over from other donors' samples.

The chain joins TRBV2 to TRBJ2-3, with a possible D match to TRBD1 (5 bases). The germline V gene has CDR1 SNHLY and CDR2 FYNNEI. CDR3 length: 14 amino acids. V lost 8 bases to trimming and J lost 2 bases, with 14 bases between them. CDR3 sequence (DNA): TGTGCCAGCGTAGAGTCCAGGGACACAGATACGCAGTATTTT. Translation gives CASVESRDTDTQYF.

This clone was seen a few times. This chain links TRBV2 with TRBJ1-5, with TRBD1 matching 11 bases. The CDR3 loop spans 14 amino acids. V lost 6 bases and J lost 6; bases outside the gene matches: 4. CDR1 is SNHLY and CDR2 is FYNNEI in the germline V gene. The CDR3 protein is CASRWTGGGQPQHF. The CDR3 DNA is TGTGCCAGCAGATGGACAGGGGGCGGTCAGCCCCAGCATTTT. Full variable domain (remainder filled in from reference TRBV2 and TRBJ1-5): EPEVTQTPSHQVTQMGQEVILRCVPISNHLYFYWYRQILGQKVEFLVSFYNNEISEKSEIFDDQFSVERPDGSNFTLKIRSTKLEDSAMYFCASRWTGGGQPQHFGDGTRLSIL.

The J gene is TRBJ2-4, the V gene TRBV2; a weak D match, TRBD1 (6 bases). The CDR3 runs 15 residues. Germline CDR1 reads SNHLY; CDR2 reads FYNNEI. Trimming cost V 1 base and J 3 bases, with 10 bases left between them. The DNA for the CDR3 is TGTGCCAGCAGTGAAGACAGGGTAGGCAAAAACATTCAGTACTTC. Residues: CASSEDRVGKNIQYF.

In nucleotides, the CDR3 is TGTGCCAGCAGCCACACCCTTGGGTTGCGGAATGAGCAGTTCTTC. Its protein product is CASSHTLGLRNEQFF. The chain couples TRBV7-9 to TRBJ2-1, with D hard to call. Looked up from germline, CDR1 is SEHNR and CDR2 is FQNEAQ (reference sequence). This CDR3 is built from 15 residues. Trimming pared 5 bases from V and 7 bases from J, leaving 18 bases between.

This chain joins TRBV6-6 and TRBJ2-2, with a possible D match to TRBD2 (5 bases). This CDR3 region has 16 residues. The V and J ends lost 2 bases and 1 base respectively, with 11 bases between them. Germline assignment: CDR1 MNHNY and CDR2 SVGAGI (reference sequence). DNA for the CDR3: TGTGCCAGCAGTTACAAGCGGCGACTGAACACCGGGGAGCTGTTTTTT. Amino acid sequence: CASSYKRRLNTGELFF.

This sequence joins TRBV6-6 and TRBJ2-3, with 14 bases matching TRBD2. CDR1 and CDR2 from the germline V gene are MNHNY and SVGAGI (reference sequence). V gave up 5 bases and J gave up 3 bases; unmatched junction bases: 4. The CDR3 length is 16 residues. CDR3 region: CASSLGLAGGTDTQYF. The DNA for the CDR3 is TGTGCCAGCAGTCTTGGACTAGCGGGGGGAACAGATACGCAGTATTTT.

The chain links TRBV19 to TRBJ1-2; D is possibly TRBD1 (6 bases). The germline V and J ends were trimmed by 7 bases and 2 bases, with 11 bases remaining between them. This CDR3 comprises 13 residues. Per the germline V gene, CDR1 is LNHDA and CDR2 is SQIVND (reference sequence). DNA of the CDR3: TGTGCCAGTACAACAGGGTTGAACTATGGCTACACCTTC. The encoded protein is CASTTGLNYGYTF.

The rearrangement joins TRBV5-4 to TRBJ2-2; 9 bases are a match to TRBD2. Trimming took 0 bases from V and 5 from J; bases not matched to a gene: 5. There are 16 residues in the CDR3. Germline lookup yields CDR1 SGHNT and CDR2 YYREEE (reference sequence). In DNA form, the CDR3 reads TGTGCCAGCAGCTTGGGCGGGGGGGCCCGAACCGGGGAGCTGTTTTTT. Translation: CASSLGGGARTGELFF.

This clone was counted a single time. This chain uses TRBV29-1 with TRBJ2-5; D unresolved. The V gene's germline CDR1 is SQVTM and CDR2 ANQGSEA. This CDR3 spans 12 amino acids. V was cut by 7 bases and J by 5 bases, with 14 bases left in between. CDR3 nucleotides: TGCAGCGCCCAGGCCAATGGTGAGACCCAGTACTTC. Its translation: CSAQANGETQYF.

The chain recombines TRBV12-5 with TRBJ1-2; 7 nucleotides line up with TRBD1. Germline loops: CDR1 LGHNT, CDR2 FRNRAP. There are 12 residues in the CDR3. J gave up 4 bases and V 6 bases, and 2 bases lay outside the gene matches. The CDR3 protein is CASGWTGYGYTF. The CDR3 nucleotides read TGTGCTAGTGGATGGACAGGCTATGGCTACACCTTC.

This chain uses TRBV7-2 with TRBJ2-7, with D maybe TRBD2 (6 bases). V was clipped by 5 bases and J by 6 bases, with 14 bases between them. From germline, CDR1 is SGHTA and CDR2 FQGNSA. This CDR3 contains 13 residues. The CDR3 sequence is CASSAPGGVEQYF. Written as DNA, the CDR3 is TGTGCCAGCAGCGCTCCTGGCGGGGTCGAGCAGTACTTC.

This clone was found a few times. V usage is TRBV5-5 and J usage is TRBJ2-3, with D tentatively TRBD2 (5 bases). The CDR3 has 14 residues. CDR1 and CDR2 from the germline V gene are SGHKS and YYEKEE (reference sequence). Trimming took off 2 bases at V and 7 bases at J, with 14 bases between the two ends. The CDR3 region is CASSFSGSGNTQYF. As DNA, the CDR3 is TGTGCCAGCAGCTTTTCGGGCAGCGGCAATACGCAGTATTTT.

This clone was detected only once. The CDR3 DNA reads TGTGCCAGCAGCCCATGGACATCGTACAATGAGCAGTTCTTC. This sequence encodes CASSPWTSYNEQFF. The gene calls are TRBV5-6 and TRBJ2-1; D might be TRBD1 (5 bases). Trimming took off 4 bases at V and 4 bases at J, with 12 bases between the two ends. Germline-derived CDR1 and CDR2 are SGHDT and YYEEEE. The CDR3 sequence is 14 residues long. The full variable domain, in which reference TRBV5-6 and TRBJ2-1 provide the parts outside the CDR3, is DAGVTQSPTHLIKTRGQQVTLRCSPKSGHDTVSWYQQALGQGPQFIFQYYEEEERQRGNFPDRFSGHQFPNYSSELNVNALLLGDSALYLCASSPWTSYNEQFFGPGTRLTVL.

This clone was seen a handful of times. The chain has TRBV7-2 and TRBJ2-1; perhaps TRBD2 as D (6 bases). Trimming pared 5 bases from V and 10 bases from J, leaving 12 bases between. This CDR3 has 12 residues. From germline, CDR1 is SGHTA and CDR2 FQGNSA. The chain's CDR3 is CASSLLAVEQFF. As DNA, the CDR3 is TGTGCCAGCAGCCTACTAGCTGTAGAGCAGTTCTTC.

This clone was seen only a few times. This chain joins TRBV5-1 and TRBJ2-5; 10 bases line up with TRBD2. The V gene end was trimmed by 1 base and the J gene end by 1 base; junction bases not matched to a gene: 4. The germline V gene encodes CDR1 SGHRS and CDR2 YFSETQ. The length of the CDR3 is 16 residues. The CDR3 DNA is TGCGCCAGCAGCTTGACTAGCGGGACTTCCCAAGAGACCCAGTACTTC. Translation gives CASSLTSGTSQETQYF.

The V gene is TRBV7-2, the J gene TRBJ1-6, with D perhaps TRBD1 (5 bases). V was cut by 5 bases and J by 4 bases, with 6 bases left in between. The germline V gene has CDR1 SGHTA and CDR2 FQGNSA. The CDR3 consists of 13 residues. CDR3 region: CASSRQYNSPLHF. DNA of the CDR3: TGTGCCAGCAGCCGACAGTATAATTCACCCCTCCACTTT.

The chain joins TRBV7-2 to TRBJ2-3, with 12 bases matching TRBD2. J lost 1 base, V lost 5 bases, and 4 bases had no gene match. The CDR3 covers 16 residues. CDR1 is SGHTA and CDR2 is FQGNSA in the germline V gene. The CDR3 DNA reads TGTGCCAGCAGCCCCAGACTAGCGGGGGGCACAGATACGCAGTATTTT. It yields the protein CASSPRLAGGTDTQYF.

The chain recombines TRBV20-1 with TRBJ2-3; no firm D call. This CDR3 has 11 residues. The germline V gene encodes CDR1 DFQATT and CDR2 SNEGSKA (reference sequence). Trimming took off 0 bases at V and 5 bases at J, with 3 bases between the two ends. In nucleotides, the CDR3 is TGCAGTGCTAGAGATCGAGATACGCAGTATTTT. Its protein product is CSARDRDTQYF.

The V and J genes are TRBV28 and TRBJ2-1; 8 bases are shared with TRBD2. Germline V gene data show CDR1 as MDHEN and CDR2 as SYDVKM. After removal of 6 bases from V and 4 bases from J, the junction contained 5 bases not matched to a gene. CDR3 length equals 14 residues. As DNA, the CDR3 is TGTGCCAGCAGCTTCGGGGGGGAATACAATGAGCAGTTCTTC. This codes for CASSFGGEYNEQFF.

The chain combines TRBV7-2 with TRBJ1-1; a possible D gene is TRBD1 (5 bases). The CDR3 has 14 residues. Germline values: CDR1 SGHTA, CDR2 FQGNSA. Trimming removed 4 bases from V and 1 base from J, with 10 bases in between. CDR3 residues: CASSSWTQNTEAFF. The CDR3 bases are TGTGCCAGCAGCTCGTGGACACAGAACACTGAAGCTTTCTTT. Full variable domain (remainder filled in from reference TRBV7-2 and TRBJ1-1): GAGVSQSPSNKVTEKGKDVELRCDPISGHTALYWYRQSLGQGLEFLIYFQGNSAPDKSGLPSDRFSAERTGGSVSTLTIQRTQQEDSAVYLCASSSWTQNTEAFFGQGTRLTVV.

Turning to this clone: The junction departs from the called germline gene at one end, perhaps through a read error. The chain uses TRBV7-7 and TRBJ2-5; 9 nucleotides line up with TRBD2. The length of the CDR3 is 13 residues. Germline CDR1 is SSHAT and CDR2 is FNYEAQ (reference sequence). The CDR3 sequence is CASSVGLAETQYF. CDR3 in DNA: TGTGCTAGCAGCGTGGGACTAGCAGAGACCCAGTACTTC.